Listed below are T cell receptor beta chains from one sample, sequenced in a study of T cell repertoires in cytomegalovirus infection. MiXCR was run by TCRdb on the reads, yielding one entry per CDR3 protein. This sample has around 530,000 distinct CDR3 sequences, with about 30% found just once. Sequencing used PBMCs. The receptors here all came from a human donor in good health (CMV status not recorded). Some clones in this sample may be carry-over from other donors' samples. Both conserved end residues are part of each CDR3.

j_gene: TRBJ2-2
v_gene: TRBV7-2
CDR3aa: CASSPRGAGELFF

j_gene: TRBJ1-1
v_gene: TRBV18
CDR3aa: CASSPQNTHSQKGTEAFF

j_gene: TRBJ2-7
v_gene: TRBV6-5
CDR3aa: CASTETGGLVEQYF

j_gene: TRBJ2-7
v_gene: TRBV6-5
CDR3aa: CASSNPGQGDPYEQYF

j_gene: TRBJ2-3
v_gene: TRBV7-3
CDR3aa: CASSPYDHRLAGEGMGTQYF

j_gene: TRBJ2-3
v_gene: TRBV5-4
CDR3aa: CASSARRLSTDTQYF

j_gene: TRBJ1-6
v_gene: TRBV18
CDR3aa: CASSDRDRFNNSPLHF

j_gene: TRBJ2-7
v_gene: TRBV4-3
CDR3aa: CASSQDLSGAEFYEQYF

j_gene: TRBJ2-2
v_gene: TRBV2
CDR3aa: CASSLVPSGELFF

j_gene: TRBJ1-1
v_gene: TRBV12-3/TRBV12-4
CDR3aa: CASSSPPGGEGTEAFF

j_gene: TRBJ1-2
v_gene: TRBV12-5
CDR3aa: CASARDRASYTF

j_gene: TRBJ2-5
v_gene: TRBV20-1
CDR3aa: CSARGGLSETQYF

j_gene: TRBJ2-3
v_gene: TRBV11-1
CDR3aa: CASSLGERTDTQYF

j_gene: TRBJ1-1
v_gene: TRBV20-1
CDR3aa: CSGGRETEAFF

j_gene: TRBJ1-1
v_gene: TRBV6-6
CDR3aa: CASRSKSGRDTEAFF

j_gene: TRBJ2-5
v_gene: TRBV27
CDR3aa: CASSMARGASYQETQYF

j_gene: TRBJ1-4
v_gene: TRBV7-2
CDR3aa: CASSLAVGTRNEKLFF

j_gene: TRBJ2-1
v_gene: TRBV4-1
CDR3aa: CASSQDRMGGRAPEQFF

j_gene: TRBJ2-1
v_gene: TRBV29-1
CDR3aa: CSVDLAGVYNEQFF

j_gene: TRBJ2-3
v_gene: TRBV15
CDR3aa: CATSSSGRESRDTQYF

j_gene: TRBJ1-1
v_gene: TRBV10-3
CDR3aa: CAISEKGSANTEAFF

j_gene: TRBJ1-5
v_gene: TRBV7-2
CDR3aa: CASSLYPGHSNQPQHF

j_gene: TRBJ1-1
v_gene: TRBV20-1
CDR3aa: CSADQNTEAFF

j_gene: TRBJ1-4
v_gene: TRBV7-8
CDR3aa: CASSTSRDGRNEKLFF

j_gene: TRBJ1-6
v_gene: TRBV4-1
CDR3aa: CASSQERGLSSPLHF

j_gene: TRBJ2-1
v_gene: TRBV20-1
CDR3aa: CSARDAGLAGYNEQFF

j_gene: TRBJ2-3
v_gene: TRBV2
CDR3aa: CASRELAGVGDTQYF

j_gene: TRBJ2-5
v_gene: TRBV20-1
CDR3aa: CSARGGETQETQYF

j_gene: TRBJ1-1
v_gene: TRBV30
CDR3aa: CAWSVGGVVTEAFF

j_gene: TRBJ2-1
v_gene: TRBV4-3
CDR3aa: CASSYLADNEQFF

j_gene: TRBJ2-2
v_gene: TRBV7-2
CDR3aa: CASSFQREGGELFF

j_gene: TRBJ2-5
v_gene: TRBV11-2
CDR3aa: CASSPPGTGYKETQYF

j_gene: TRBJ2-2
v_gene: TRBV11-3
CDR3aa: CASSPTEQGAYFGELFF

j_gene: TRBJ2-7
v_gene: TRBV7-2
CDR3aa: CASSLGTGSSYEQYF

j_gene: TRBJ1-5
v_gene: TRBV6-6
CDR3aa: CASSFTTDGQPQHF

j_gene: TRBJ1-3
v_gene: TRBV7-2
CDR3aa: CASSLNQRGGWGSGNTIYF

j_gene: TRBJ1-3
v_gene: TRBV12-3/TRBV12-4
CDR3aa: CASRVGGQGARGTGNTIYF

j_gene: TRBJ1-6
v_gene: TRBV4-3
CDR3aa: CASSPGRDQYNSPLHF

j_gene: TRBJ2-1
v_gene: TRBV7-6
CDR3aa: CASSEGPTSYYNEQFF

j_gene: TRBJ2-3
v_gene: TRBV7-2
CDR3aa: CASSSLQDTQYF

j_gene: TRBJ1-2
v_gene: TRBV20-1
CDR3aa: CSARTDRGDYGYTF

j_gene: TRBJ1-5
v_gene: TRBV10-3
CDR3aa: CATRDRVDNQPQHF

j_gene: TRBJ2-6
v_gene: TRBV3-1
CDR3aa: CASSQDPVLNLLTSGANVLTF

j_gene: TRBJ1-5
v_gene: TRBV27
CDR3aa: CASSLLALGNQPQHF

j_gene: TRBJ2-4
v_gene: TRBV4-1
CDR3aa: CASSQDGSLAKNIQYF

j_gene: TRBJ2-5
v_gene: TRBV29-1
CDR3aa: CSVGTEETQYF

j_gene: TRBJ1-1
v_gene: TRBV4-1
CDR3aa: CASSQDPTVLKKRNTEAFF

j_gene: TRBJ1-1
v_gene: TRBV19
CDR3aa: CASSIGGTGLDTEAFF

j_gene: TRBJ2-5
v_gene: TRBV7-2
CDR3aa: CASSLGPGGETQYF

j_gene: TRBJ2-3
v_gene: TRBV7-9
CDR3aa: CASSLIYPGSTDTQYF

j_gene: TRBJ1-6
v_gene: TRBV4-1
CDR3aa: CASSQTTAGMTNSPLHF